One and the same sample provided the 10 T cell receptor beta chains below, sequenced in a study of blood T cell repertoires in COVID-19 (TCRdb year 2020). Receptor libraries were prepared by the immunoSEQ multiplex PCR assay. TCRdb obtained this table from immuneACCESS and retained in-frame rearrangements with V and J assigned. These tables miss some clones; where compared with another copy, unresolved V genes account for less than half of the shortfall, and the remainder is unexplained. The sample has over 90,000 clones on record, around 81% of them singletons. Roughly 4.8% of the sample lies in the top ten. The specimen was peripheral blood. These receptors were obtained from an elderly man with COVID-19, enrolled during active disease.

The CDR3 loop is CASSPWGREAYNEQFF. The CDR3 bases are TGTGCCAGCAGTCCCTGGGGGCGGGAGGCTTACAATGAGCAGTTCTTC. The gene calls are TRBV28 and TRBJ2-1; TRBD2 aligns across 8 bases. The CDR3 length is 16 residues. CDR1 and CDR2 from the germline V gene are MDHEN and SYDVKM. V trimming: 5 bases; J trimming: 4 bases; junction bases outside the gene matches: 10. Variable domain in full (rest from reference TRBV28 and TRBJ2-1): DVKVTQSSRYLVKRTGEKVFLECVQDMDHENMFWYRQDPGLGLRLIYFSYDVKMKEKGDIPEGYSVSREKKERFSLILESASTNQTSMYLCASSPWGREAYNEQFFGPGTRLTVL.

The chain links TRBV6-6 to TRBJ2-7; maybe TRBD2 (5 bases). Germline V gene lookup returns CDR1 MNHNY and CDR2 SVGAGI (reference sequence). The CDR3 is made up of 12 amino acids. V lost 10 bases, J lost 7 bases, and 17 bases lay in between. The CDR3: CATSLVPAEQYF. The CDR3 bases are TGTGCCACTAGCCTCGTTCCGGCAGAGCAGTACTTC.

The CDR3 loop is CASSPGTSGGASTGELFF. DNA of the CDR3: TGTGCCAGCAGCCCCGGGACTAGCGGGGGGGCGAGCACCGGGGAGCTGTTTTTT. The chain carries TRBV7-2 and TRBJ2-2, with 16 nucleotides matching TRBD2. CDR1 is SGHTA and CDR2 is FQGNSA in the germline V gene. The CDR3 is 18 amino acids. J was trimmed by 4 bases and V by 5 bases; bases with no gene match: 7.

The chain has TRBV30 and TRBJ1-5; maybe TRBD1 (6 bases). CDR3 length: 15 amino acids. Germline CDR1 is GTSNPN and CDR2 is SVGIG (reference sequence). V shed 2 bases and J shed 3 bases, with 14 bases lying between them. Here the CDR3 DNA reads TGTGCCTGGAGTTATAGCAGGGGAAACAATCAGCCCCAGCATTTT. As protein: CAWSYSRGNNQPQHF.

The chain recombines TRBV24-1 with TRBJ2-5; TRBD2 agrees at 14 bases. This CDR3 comprises 16 residues. Unmatched junction bases numbered 6, after V lost 9 bases and J lost 1 base. CDR1 is KGHDR and CDR2 is SFDVKD in the germline V gene. The CDR3 here is CATAPGTSGGQETQYF. The CDR3 coding sequence is TGTGCCACCGCTCCAGGGACTAGCGGGGGCCAAGAGACCCAGTACTTC.

This chain links TRBV6-5 with TRBJ1-4; the D gene is possibly TRBD1 (6 bases). The CDR3 has 15 amino acids. Per germline, CDR1 MNHEY and CDR2 SVGAGI. Trimming took off 3 bases at V and 7 bases at J, with 15 bases between the two ends. This CDR3 is CASSYQPGHSEKLFF. CDR3 DNA sequence: TGTGCCAGCAGTTATCAGCCGGGACATAGTGAAAAACTGTTTTTT.

The rearrangement joins TRBV7-8 to TRBJ1-5; TRBD1 aligns across 7 bases. This CDR3 is built from 15 residues. V was pared by 3 bases and J by 0 bases, with 2 bases of the junction left unmatched. Germline CDR1 is SGHVS and CDR2 is FQNEAQ. The CDR3 region is CASSLGQYSNQPQHF. DNA of the CDR3: TGTGCCAGCAGCTTGGGACAGTATAGCAATCAGCCCCAGCATTTT.

The rearrangement joins TRBV4-2 to TRBJ1-6; 7 bases align to TRBD1. The V gene end was trimmed by 1 base and the J gene end by 3 bases; junction bases not matched to a gene: 3. Germline V gene data show CDR1 as LGHNA and CDR2 as YNFKEQ. The CDR3 is made up of 16 amino acids. For the CDR3, the DNA is TGTGCCAGCAGCCAAGCCCGGGACAGCTATAATTCACCCCTCCACTTT. Its translation: CASSQARDSYNSPLHF.

The rearrangement joins TRBV6-1 to TRBJ1-1, with D possibly being TRBD1 (6 bases). V dropped 2 bases and J dropped 2 bases, with 12 bases sitting between them. The CDR3 extends over 15 amino acids. CDR1 is MNHNS, CDR2 SASEGT, per germline. CDR3 DNA sequence: TGTGCCAGCAGTGAAAGGGCCAGGGGAAACACTGAAGCTTTCTTT. Protein product: CASSERARGNTEAFF.

The chain uses TRBV10-2 and TRBJ1-2; 9 positions match TRBD1. Germline lookup yields CDR1 WSHSY and CDR2 SAAADI. The V segment lost 4 bases and the J segment 0 bases; nucleotides outside the gene matches: 6. The CDR3 runs 16 residues. Written as DNA, the CDR3 is TGCGCCAGCAGTGTGACAGGGGGTTCAGCTAACTATGGCTACACCTTC. Protein sequence: CASSVTGGSANYGYTF.